This T cell receptor (beta chain) was documented in a study of T cell changes during pregnancy in multiple sclerosis. Germline V CDR1 and CDR2: GTSNPN, SVGIG (reference sequence). The V and J ends lost 4 bases and 4 bases respectively, with 10 bases between them. The CDR3 contains 12 residues. Libraries were prepared by immunoSEQ multiplex PCR; TCRdb keeps only in-frame clonotypes and omits some of them. Counted here are more than 80,000 clones, roughly nine tenths occurring once; the ten biggest clones make up roughly 4%. The chain couples TRBV30 to TRBJ1-2; tentative D call: TRBD1 (6 bases). Sample: PBMCs, taken in the first trimester of pregnancy. This clonotype was sampled from a female donor in good health, serving as a control in a pregnancy study. Some clones in this sample may be carry-over from other donors' samples. The CDR3 region is CAWIGGSYGYTF. The CDR3 bases are TGTGCCTGGATAGGGGGATCCTATGGCTACACCTTC.